A single sample gave rise to the 27 T cell receptor beta chains below, sequenced in a study of cytomegalovirus exposure and HLA in healthy donors. Researchers ran the PCR with 60 Vbeta and 13 Jbeta primers. Produced via immunoSEQ multiplex PCR; TCRdb's table is partial and in-frame only. In the table there are about 200,000 clones, over 9.5% of which are singletons. The sequenced sample consisted of PBMCs. These receptors all come from a man aged 50 to 60 in good health and CMV-seropositive.

This clone was counted a few times. This chain joins TRBV13 and TRBJ1-2; perhaps TRBD1 as D (5 bases). Trimming pared 0 bases from V and 2 bases from J, leaving 7 bases between. This CDR3 has 14 residues. Per germline, CDR1 PRHDT and CDR2 FYEKMQ (reference sequence). CDR3 in DNA: TGTGCCAGCAGCTTAGGCAGGGCCAACTATGGCTACACCTTC. Encoded protein: CASSLGRANYGYTF.

This clone was observed a handful of times. The rearrangement uses TRBV28 and TRBJ1-1; D perhaps matches TRBD1 (6 bases). The V gene's germline CDR1 is MDHEN and CDR2 SYDVKM. V was cut by 7 bases and J by 0 bases, with 15 bases left in between. This CDR3 has 15 residues. The CDR3 sequence: CASTHRDLMNTEAFF. As DNA, the CDR3 is TGTGCCAGCACCCACAGGGACCTCATGAACACTGAAGCTTTCTTT.

Only a few counts were recorded for this clone. The J gene is TRBJ1-2, the V gene TRBV18; 8 bases agree with TRBD1. The CDR3 extends over 12 amino acids. V lost 4 bases and J lost 5; bases outside the gene matches: 0. Per germline, CDR1 KGHSH and CDR2 LQKENI. The CDR3 region has the DNA TGTGCCAGCTCACGACAGGGGTATGGCTACACCTTC. It translates to CASSRQGYGYTF.

This clone came up a few times. The rearrangement links TRBV30 to TRBJ2-7, with D maybe TRBD1 (6 bases). Trimming pared 5 bases from V and 2 bases from J, leaving 16 bases between. Germline V lookup: CDR1 GTSNPN, CDR2 SVGIG (reference sequence). The CDR3 runs to 14 residues. CDR3 amino acids: CAWSQGVVAYEQYF. The CDR3, as DNA: TGTGCCTGGTCACAGGGAGTGGTAGCCTACGAGCAGTACTTC.

This clone was found a few times. The chain links TRBV28 to TRBJ1-1; D remains unclear. The CDR3 is 14 amino acids. CDR1 is MDHEN, CDR2 SYDVKM, per germline. The germline V and J ends were trimmed by 6 bases and 1 base, with 12 bases remaining between them. CDR3 DNA sequence: TGTGCCAGCAGCGAGACGCGGGGGAACACTGAAGCTTTCTTT. Amino acid sequence: CASSETRGNTEAFF.

The V call is TRBV7-2, the J call TRBJ2-5; no reliable D call. V was shortened by 5 bases and J by 5 bases, with 6 bases between the two germline ends. The length of the CDR3 is 11 residues. The germline V gene encodes CDR1 SGHTA and CDR2 FQGNSA. CDR3 sequence: CASSLPETQYF. The CDR3 nucleotides read TGTGCCAGCAGCCTCCCGGAGACCCAGTACTTC.

V and J are TRBV7-3 and TRBJ1-2; 7 positions agree with TRBD1. J gave up 3 bases and V 3 bases, and 1 base lay outside the gene matches. Germline V CDR1 and CDR2: SGHTA, FQGTGA. This CDR3 comprises 13 residues. CDR3 sequence: CASSFDRDYGYTF. The CDR3 DNA is TGTGCCAGCAGCTTTGACAGGGACTATGGCTACACCTTC.

The table lists this clone with a few counts. V and J are TRBV9 and TRBJ2-1; D possibly corresponds to TRBD2 (6 bases). The CDR3 length is 15 residues. Trimming left V 1 base short and J 4 bases short, with 12 bases between. From germline, CDR1 is SGDLS and CDR2 YYNGEE. The CDR3 reads CASSVTPGLYNEQFF. The CDR3 nucleotides are TGTGCCAGCAGCGTAACCCCGGGACTTTACAATGAGCAGTTCTTC.

The table lists this clone with a few counts. The V call is TRBV5-4, the J call TRBJ2-7, with 8 bases lining up with TRBD1. Germline V lookup: CDR1 SGHNT, CDR2 YYREEE (reference sequence). The CDR3 runs to 14 residues. V lost 2 bases to trimming and J lost 4 bases; unmatched junction nucleotides: 5. The CDR3 region has the DNA TGTGCCAGCAGCTTCTCAGGGGGCCGGTACGAGCAGTACTTC. Protein: CASSFSGGRYEQYF.

The sample holds a few counts of this clone. This chain's CDR3 is CAISSTGDQPQHF. DNA of the CDR3: TGTGCCATCAGTTCGACAGGGGATCAGCCCCAGCATTTT. The gene calls are TRBV10-3 and TRBJ1-5; 8 nucleotides match TRBD1. Germline trimming cut 5 bases from V and 5 bases from J; bases unmatched to any gene: 2. The CDR3 spans 13 residues. The germline gives CDR1 ENHRY, CDR2 SYGVKD.

The rearrangement uses TRBV28 and TRBJ1-5; possible D gene TRBD1, 5 bases. CDR1 is MDHEN, CDR2 SYDVKM, per germline. CDR3 length equals 13 residues. Trimming removed 7 bases at V and 5 bases at J, with 12 bases between. This CDR3 reads CASMRGTYQPQHF. DNA for the CDR3: TGTGCCAGCATGCGGGGCACTTATCAGCCCCAGCATTTT.

This clone was recorded a few times. The chain joins TRBV9 to TRBJ2-2, with 11 bases lining up with TRBD2. CDR1 is SGDLS and CDR2 is YYNGEE in the germline V gene. The junction had 9 bases not matched to a gene; V was cut back by 2 bases and J by 9 bases. The CDR3 is made up of 16 amino acids. CDR3 coding DNA: TGTGCCAGCAGCGTTGGTATAGCGGGGGGGCCCCGGGAGCTGTTTTTT. This codes for CASSVGIAGGPRELFF.

This clone was counted between two and nine times. The chain recombines TRBV9 with TRBJ2-5; the match to TRBD1 covers 9 bases. Germline CDR1 SGDLS, CDR2 YYNGEE. The CDR3 is made up of 17 amino acids. After removal of 4 bases from V and 3 bases from J, the junction contained 13 bases not matched to a gene. This CDR3 reads CASSPTGQGLFEETQYF. The CDR3, as DNA: TGTGCCAGCAGCCCCACGGGACAGGGTCTTTTCGAAGAGACCCAGTACTTC.

V usage is TRBV4-3 and J usage is TRBJ2-2; 9 nucleotides match TRBD1. Germline lookup yields CDR1 LGHNA and CDR2 YSLEER. This CDR3 contains 16 residues. V trimming: 0 bases; J trimming: 4 bases; junction bases outside the gene matches: 3. The chain's CDR3 is CASSQDYRGPTGELFF. As DNA, the CDR3 is TGCGCCAGCAGCCAAGATTACAGGGGGCCCACCGGGGAGCTGTTTTTT.

This clone has only a few counts. This chain connects TRBV20-1 to TRBJ1-5; D might be TRBD1 (5 bases). This CDR3 has 11 amino acids. The germline V gene has CDR1 DFQATT and CDR2 SNEGSKA (reference sequence). The CDR3 nucleotides are TGCAGCGGGGGGGACGATCAGCCCCAGCATTTT. As protein: CSGGDDQPQHF.

This clone was found a few times. V is TRBV7-6 and J is TRBJ2-1; D possibly corresponds to TRBD1 (5 bases). V was cut by 3 bases and J by 10 bases, with 22 bases left in between. This CDR3 is built from 16 residues. CDR1 and CDR2 (germline): SGHVS, FNYEAQ. In nucleotides, the CDR3 is TGTGCCAGCAGCTTTCGTCCTCATGTCCCGTCAGGGGAGCAGTTCTTC. Residues: CASSFRPHVPSGEQFF.

The CDR3 region is CASSERGQGIGTEAFF. Written as DNA, the CDR3 is TGTGCCAGCAGTGAACGGGGACAGGGGATCGGCACTGAAGCTTTCTTT. The rearrangement joins TRBV25-1 to TRBJ1-1; 10 positions match TRBD1. The CDR3 contains 16 residues. The germline V gene encodes CDR1 MGHDK and CDR2 SYGVNS. V lost 2 bases, J lost 4 bases, and 7 bases stayed unmatched.

The gene calls are TRBV9 and TRBJ2-1; the D is unclear. This CDR3 region has 15 residues. V lost 3 bases to trimming and J lost 0 bases, with 10 bases between them. CDR1 and CDR2 from the germline V gene are SGDLS and YYNGEE. CDR3 region: CASSARLSSYNEQFF. The CDR3 nucleotides are TGTGCCAGCAGCGCCAGACTGAGCTCCTACAATGAGCAGTTCTTC.

The rearrangement links TRBV18 to TRBJ2-3, with 12 bases fitting TRBD1. Losses at the gene ends were 7 bases for V and 9 bases for J; bases not matched to a gene: 5. This CDR3 region has 13 residues. Germline lookup yields CDR1 KGHSH and CDR2 LQKENI. The CDR3 region is CASYGDRGRTQYF. DNA for the CDR3: TGTGCCAGCTATGGGGACAGGGGGCGGACGCAGTATTTT.

This clone occurred a few times. V is TRBV6-1 and J is TRBJ2-7, with D maybe TRBD2 (7 bases). Germline V gene sequence: CDR1 MNHNS, CDR2 SASEGT. There are 15 residues in the CDR3. V lost 5 bases, J lost 3 bases, and 17 bases lay in between. The CDR3 region is CASSPRGGAHYEQYV. CDR3 coding DNA: TGTGCCAGCAGTCCTAGGGGGGGGGCTCACTACGAGCAGTACGTC.

This rearrangement joins TRBV2 to TRBJ1-1; TRBD1 agrees at 8 bases. Trimming at V came to 6 bases and at J to 1 base, leaving 7 bases not matched to a gene. Per the germline V gene, CDR1 is SNHLY and CDR2 is FYNNEI. The CDR3 extends over 15 amino acids. In nucleotides, the CDR3 is TGTGCCAGCAGCCCAGCAGGGGGCCGGAACACTGAAGCTTTCTTT. It encodes CASSPAGGRNTEAFF.

V is TRBV7-6 and J is TRBJ2-7; tentatively, D is TRBD1 (5 bases). The CDR3 runs to 14 residues. V was trimmed by 1 base and J by 2 bases, leaving 9 bases between them. Per germline, CDR1 SGHVS and CDR2 FNYEAQ. The CDR3 sequence is CASSLEQDPYEQYF. As DNA, the CDR3 is TGTGCCAGCAGCTTAGAACAGGACCCCTACGAGCAGTACTTC. Together with reference TRBV7-6 and TRBJ2-7, the CDR3 gives the full variable domain: GAGVSQSPRYKVTKRGQDVALRCDPISGHVSLYWYRQALGQGPEFLTYFNYEAQQDKSGLPNDRFSAERPEGSISTLTIQRTEQRDSAMYRCASSLEQDPYEQYFGPGTRLTVT.

The V call is TRBV2, the J call TRBJ1-4; D is unresolved. Germline V CDR1 and CDR2: SNHLY, FYNNEI. V lost 4 bases and J lost 1, with 7 bases in between. The CDR3 loop spans 14 amino acids. The DNA of the CDR3 is TGTGCCAGCAGTGTTCGGAGAACTAATGAAAAACTGTTTTTT. It translates to CASSVRRTNEKLFF.

Only a few counts were recorded for this clone. The chain has TRBV5-4 and TRBJ2-5; D call uncertain. Germline-derived CDR1 and CDR2 are SGHNT and YYREEE (reference sequence). V lost 2 bases and J lost 2, with 10 bases in between. The CDR3 is 14 amino acids. CDR3 residues: CASSFGDKQETQYF. Written as DNA, the CDR3 is TGTGCCAGCAGCTTTGGCGACAAACAAGAGACCCAGTACTTC.

The rearrangement links TRBV5-6 to TRBJ2-2; 8 bases line up with TRBD1. CDR1 is SGHDT and CDR2 is YYEEEE in the germline V gene. Trimming took 1 base from V and 4 from J; bases not matched to a gene: 0. The length of the CDR3 is 14 residues. This CDR3 reads CASSLTGGTGELFF. DNA of the CDR3: TGTGCCAGCAGCTTGACAGGGGGCACCGGGGAGCTGTTTTTT.

This clone was observed a few times. This chain joins TRBV5-8 and TRBJ1-2; 8 bases fit TRBD1. The CDR3 runs 15 residues. The J segment lost 3 bases and the V segment lost 4 bases, leaving 8 bases of the junction unmatched. Germline V gene sequence: CDR1 SGHTS, CDR2 YDEGEE. The CDR3 nucleotides read TGTGCCAGCAGCCCAAGGACAGGGTTGGACTATGGCTACACCTTC. It encodes CASSPRTGLDYGYTF.

This chain uses TRBV6-6 with TRBJ2-7; D may be TRBD1 (5 bases). The CDR3 has 13 residues. CDR1 MNHNY and CDR2 SVGAGI come from the germline V gene (reference sequence). V lost 7 bases, J lost 1 base, and 11 bases lay in between. The CDR3 DNA sequence: TGTGCCAGCACTCCTCAGGGTTCCTACGAGCAGTACGTC. As protein: CASTPQGSYEQYV.